This T cell receptor beta chain was sequenced during a study of neurological immune-mediated disorders. Overall study findings and caveats: CDR3 amino acid sequences found in expanded clones were never shared across subjects, suggesting private repertoires in all groups. Falling below healthy controls, multiple sclerosis showed the least TCR clonal expansion, while HTLV-1-associated myelopathy showed the most.

With 10-nucleotide random UMIs included, cDNA was synthesized by 5'RACE. TCRdb reanalysed the 5' RACE reads using MiXCR and keeps one entry per CDR3 protein. This table holds over 45,000 distinct CDR3 sequences, 3% to 3.5% found once. The CDR3 has 16 amino acids. The J segment lost 4 bases and the V segment lost 5 bases, leaving 10 bases of the junction unmatched. The V gene's germline CDR1 is SGHVS and CDR2 FNYEAQ. There are many counts of this clonotype. The antigen is unknown. For the unsorted libraries, 2 million PBMCs stored at -80 C served as input. Sequencing used PBMCs. The receptor was derived from a man aged 35 to 55 with multiple sclerosis. The chain joins TRBV7-6 to TRBJ1-4, with 7 bases lining up with TRBD1. CDR3 loop: CASSPRQGRSNEKLFF. The CDR3 DNA reads as TGTGCCAGCAGCCCGAGACAGGGTCGGAGTAATGAAAAACTGTTTTTT.